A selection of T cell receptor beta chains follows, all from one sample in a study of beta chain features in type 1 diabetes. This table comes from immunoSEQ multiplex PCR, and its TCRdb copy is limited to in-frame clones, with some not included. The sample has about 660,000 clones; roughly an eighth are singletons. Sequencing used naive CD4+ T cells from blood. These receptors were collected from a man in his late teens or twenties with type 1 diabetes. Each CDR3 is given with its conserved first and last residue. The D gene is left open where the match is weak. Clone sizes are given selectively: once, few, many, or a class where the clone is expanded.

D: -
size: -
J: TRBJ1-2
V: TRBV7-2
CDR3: CASSWRDGYGYTF
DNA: TGTGCCAGCAGCTGGAGGGACGGATATGGCTACACCTTC

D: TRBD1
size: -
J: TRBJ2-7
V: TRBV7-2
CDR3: CASSLGQGAYEQYF
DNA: TGTGCCAGCAGCTTAGGACAGGGGGCCTACGAGCAGTACTTC

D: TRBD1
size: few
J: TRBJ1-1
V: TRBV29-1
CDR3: CSVLGQVDTEAFF
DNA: TGCAGCGTTCTGGGACAGGTTGACACTGAAGCTTTCTTT

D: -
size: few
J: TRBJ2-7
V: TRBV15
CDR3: CATSRDPQAAYEQYF
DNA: TGTGCCACCAGCAGAGATCCCCAGGCGGCCTACGAGCAGTACTTC

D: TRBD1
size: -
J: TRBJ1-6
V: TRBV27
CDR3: CASSLDRVGSPLHF
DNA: TGTGCCAGCAGTCTTGACAGGGTGGGTTCACCCCTCCACTTT

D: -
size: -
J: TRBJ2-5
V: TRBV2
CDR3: CATRAEETQYF
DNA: TGTGCCACCCGAGCTGAAGAGACCCAGTACTTC

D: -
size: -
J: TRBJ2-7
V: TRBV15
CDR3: CATSRPNGAYEQYF
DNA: TGTGCCACCAGCAGACCAAACGGGGCCTACGAGCAGTACTTC

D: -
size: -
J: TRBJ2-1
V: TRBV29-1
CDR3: CSVGASGREQFF
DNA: TGCAGCGTTGGGGCTTCGGGACGGGAGCAGTTCTTC

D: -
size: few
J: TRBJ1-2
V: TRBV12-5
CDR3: CASGLGETGGYTF
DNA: TGTGCTAGTGGTTTGGGAGAGACAGGAGGCTACACCTTC

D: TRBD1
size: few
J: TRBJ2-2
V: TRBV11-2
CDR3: CASSAAGRQGDTGELFF
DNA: TGTGCCAGCAGCGCGGCAGGCCGACAGGGTGACACCGGGGAGCTGTTTTTT

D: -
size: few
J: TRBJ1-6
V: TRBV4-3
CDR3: CASSQERQRGIGLHF
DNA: TGCGCCAGCAGCCAAGAAAGGCAGCGGGGCATAGGCCTCCACTTT

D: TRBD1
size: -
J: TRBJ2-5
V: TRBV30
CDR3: CAWGGQGEWTQYF
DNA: TGTGCCTGGGGCGGACAGGGGGAATGGACCCAGTACTTC

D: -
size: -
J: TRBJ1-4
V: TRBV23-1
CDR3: CASRGPEGLEKLFF
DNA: TGCGCCAGCCGAGGGCCGGAGGGCTTAGAAAAACTGTTTTTT

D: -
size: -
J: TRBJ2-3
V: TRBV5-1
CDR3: CASSLGTSGDTQYF
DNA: TGCGCCAGCAGCCTCGGGACATCAGGGGATACGCAGTATTTT

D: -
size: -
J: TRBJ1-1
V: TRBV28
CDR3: CASERVMNTEAFF
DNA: TGTGCCAGCGAAAGGGTTATGAACACTGAAGCTTTCTTT

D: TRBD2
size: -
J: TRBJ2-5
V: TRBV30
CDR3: CAWTEGLAGERETQYF
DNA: TGTGCCTGGACAGAGGGACTAGCGGGAGAAAGAGAGACCCAGTACTTC

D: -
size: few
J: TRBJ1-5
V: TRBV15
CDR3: CATSPGVRDQPQHF
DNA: TGTGCCACCAGCCCCGGGGTCCGGGACCAGCCCCAGCATTTT

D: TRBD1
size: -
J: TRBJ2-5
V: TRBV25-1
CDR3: CASDAPLTDRGPETQYF
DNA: TGTGCCAGCGATGCCCCCTTGACGGACAGGGGGCCGGAGACCCAGTACTTC

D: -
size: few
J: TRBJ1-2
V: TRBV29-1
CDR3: CSVEGLRAGGYTF
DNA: TGCAGCGTTGAGGGTCTGCGCGCTGGTGGCTACACCTTC

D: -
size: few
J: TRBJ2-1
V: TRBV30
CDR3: CARGRYDEQFF
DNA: TGTGCCCGGGGCAGGTACGATGAGCAGTTCTTC

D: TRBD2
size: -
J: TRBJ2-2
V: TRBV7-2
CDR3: CASSPGLAGTGELFF
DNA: TGTGCCAGCAGCCCGGGACTAGCGGGCACCGGGGAGCTGTTTTTT

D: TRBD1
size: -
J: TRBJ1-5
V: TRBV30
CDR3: CAWSRGPNQPQHF
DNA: TGTGCCTGGAGTAGGGGGCCCAATCAGCCCCAGCATTTT

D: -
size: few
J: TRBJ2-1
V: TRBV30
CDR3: CAGLGAYNEQFF
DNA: TGTGCCGGGCTGGGGGCTTACAATGAGCAGTTCTTC

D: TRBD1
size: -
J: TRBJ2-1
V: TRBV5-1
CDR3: CASSDQGGSEQFF
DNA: TGCGCCAGCAGCGATCAAGGGGGCAGTGAGCAGTTCTTC

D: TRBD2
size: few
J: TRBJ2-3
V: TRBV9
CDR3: CASSVSGTIGGTDTQYF
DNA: TGTGCCAGCAGCGTATCCGGGACTATTGGGGGCACAGATACGCAGTATTTT

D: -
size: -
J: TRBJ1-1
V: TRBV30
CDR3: CAWKGLRYTEAFF
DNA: TGTGCCTGGAAGGGGCTTCGGTACACTGAAGCTTTCTTT

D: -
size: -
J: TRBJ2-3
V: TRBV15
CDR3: CATSSRRVRTDTQYF
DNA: TGTGCCACCAGCTCGAGGCGTGTGCGCACAGATACGCAGTATTTT

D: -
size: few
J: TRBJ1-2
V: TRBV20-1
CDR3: CSAPSGGGYTF
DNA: TGCAGTGCTCCCTCCGGGGGAGGCTACACCTTC

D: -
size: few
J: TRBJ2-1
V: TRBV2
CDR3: CASRGDTSSYNEQFF
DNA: TGTGCCAGCAGGGGGGACACGAGCTCCTACAATGAGCAGTTCTTC

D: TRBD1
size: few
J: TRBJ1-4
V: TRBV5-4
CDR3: CASSQVGTDPRKLFF
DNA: TGCGCCAGCAGCCAAGTCGGGACAGACCCACGGAAACTGTTTTTT

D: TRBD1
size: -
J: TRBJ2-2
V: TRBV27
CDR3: CASTSGTAKTGELFF
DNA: TGTGCCAGCACTTCCGGGACAGCGAAAACCGGGGAGCTGTTTTTT

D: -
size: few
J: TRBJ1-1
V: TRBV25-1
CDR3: CASSDSLGIAEAFF
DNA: TGTGCCAGCAGTGATTCCCTAGGGATCGCTGAAGCTTTCTTT

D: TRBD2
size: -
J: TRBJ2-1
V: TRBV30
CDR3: CAWKGPGAGGLNEQFF
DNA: TGTGCCTGGAAAGGCCCGGGAGCGGGAGGTCTGAATGAGCAGTTCTTC

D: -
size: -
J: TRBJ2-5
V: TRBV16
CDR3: CASSQSGTAQETQYF
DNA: TGTGCCAGCAGCCAATCCGGGACCGCTCAAGAGACCCAGTACTTC

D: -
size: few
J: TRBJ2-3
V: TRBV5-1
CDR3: CASSEPTDTQYF
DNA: TGCGCCAGCAGTGAGCCCACAGATACGCAGTATTTT

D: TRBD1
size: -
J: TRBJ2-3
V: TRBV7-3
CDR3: CASSSQTGRTDTQYF
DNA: TGTGCCAGCAGCTCCCAGACAGGGCGGACAGATACGCAGTATTTT

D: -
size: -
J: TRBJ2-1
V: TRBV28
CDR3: CASRGVIKSGRNEQFF
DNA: TGTGCCAGCAGAGGGGTAATCAAATCAGGTCGCAATGAGCAGTTCTTC

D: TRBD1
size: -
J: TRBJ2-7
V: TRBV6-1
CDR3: CASSELSTGFHEQYF
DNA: TGTGCCAGCAGTGAACTATCGACAGGGTTCCACGAGCAGTACTTC

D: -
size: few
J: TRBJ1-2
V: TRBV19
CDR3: CASTTSGNPNYGYTF
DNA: TGTGCCAGTACCACCTCCGGAAATCCTAACTATGGCTACACCTTC

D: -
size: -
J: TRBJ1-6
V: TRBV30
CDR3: CAWSVVSANSPLHF
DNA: TGTGCCTGGAGTGTAGTTTCAGCTAATTCACCCCTCCACTTT

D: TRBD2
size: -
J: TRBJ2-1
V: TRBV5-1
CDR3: CASSLGVSGSNEQFF
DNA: TGCGCCAGCAGCTTGGGGGTTAGCGGGAGTAATGAGCAGTTCTTC

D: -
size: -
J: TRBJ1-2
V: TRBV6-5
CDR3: CASSYSRLQLGYGYTF
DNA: TGTGCCAGCAGTTACAGCCGACTTCAACTGGGCTATGGCTACACCTTC

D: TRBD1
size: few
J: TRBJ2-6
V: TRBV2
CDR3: CASSRTGELANVLTF
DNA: TGTGCCAGCAGTAGAACAGGGGAGCTGGCCAACGTCCTGACTTTC

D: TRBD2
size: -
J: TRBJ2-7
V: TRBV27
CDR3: CASSLAGTSGSYEQYF
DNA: TGTGCCAGCAGTTTGGCCGGGACTAGCGGCTCCTACGAGCAGTACTTC

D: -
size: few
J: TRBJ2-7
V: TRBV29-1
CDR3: CSATGQGGYEQYF
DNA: TGCAGCGCCACGGGGCAGGGGGGCTACGAGCAGTACTTC

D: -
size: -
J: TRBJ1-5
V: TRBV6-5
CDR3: CASSPAQVNQPQHF
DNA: TGTGCCAGCAGCCCCGCCCAGGTCAATCAGCCCCAGCATTTT

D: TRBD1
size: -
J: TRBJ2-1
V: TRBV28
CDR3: CASSLIGQGNEQFF
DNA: TGTGCCAGCAGTTTAATAGGACAGGGCAATGAGCAGTTCTTC

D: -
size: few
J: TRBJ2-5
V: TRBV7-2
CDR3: CASSAQGAQETQYF
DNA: TGTGCCAGCAGCGCTCAGGGCGCCCAAGAGACCCAGTACTTC

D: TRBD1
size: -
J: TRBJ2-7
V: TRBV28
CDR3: CASLQGAPGEQYF
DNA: TGTGCCAGCTTACAGGGGGCGCCGGGCGAGCAGTACTTC

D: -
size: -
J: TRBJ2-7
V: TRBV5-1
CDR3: CASSLGGYEQYF
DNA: TGCGCCAGCAGCTTAGGAGGCTACGAGCAGTACTTC

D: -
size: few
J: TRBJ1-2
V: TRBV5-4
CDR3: CASSLALRDGYTF
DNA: TGTGCCAGCAGCTTGGCCCTTAGAGATGGCTACACCTTC

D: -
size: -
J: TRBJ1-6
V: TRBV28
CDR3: CASSPDVNSPLHF
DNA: TGTGCCAGCAGCCCCGATGTCAATTCACCCCTCCACTTT

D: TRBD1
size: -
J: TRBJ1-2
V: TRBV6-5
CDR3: CASRRTGGNYGYTF
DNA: TGTGCCAGCAGACGGACAGGGGGAAACTATGGCTACACCTTC

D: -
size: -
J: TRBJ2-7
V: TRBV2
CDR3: CASSSFYEQYF
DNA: TGTGCCAGCAGTAGCTTTTACGAGCAGTACTTC

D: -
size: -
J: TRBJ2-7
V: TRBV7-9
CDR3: CASSLGVLLSYEQYF
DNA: TGTGCCAGCAGCTTAGGGGTTCTACTCTCCTACGAGCAGTACTTC

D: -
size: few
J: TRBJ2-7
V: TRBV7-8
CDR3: CASSQSTYEQYF
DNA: TGTGCCAGCAGCCAATCGACCTACGAGCAGTACTTC

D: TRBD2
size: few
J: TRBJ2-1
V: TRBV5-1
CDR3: CASSSGTSGVYNEQFF
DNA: TGCGCCAGCAGCTCCGGGACTAGCGGAGTATACAATGAGCAGTTCTTC

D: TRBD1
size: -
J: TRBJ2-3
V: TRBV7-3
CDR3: CASSRGDRVTQYF
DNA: TGTGCCAGCAGCCGCGGCGACAGGGTTACGCAGTATTTT

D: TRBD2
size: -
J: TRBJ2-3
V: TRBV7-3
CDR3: CASSLTAGGPGDTQYF
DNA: TGTGCCAGCAGCTTAACTGCGGGGGGGCCTGGAGATACGCAGTATTTT